This TCR beta chain was captured in a study of blood T cell repertoires in COVID-19. About the research overall: Acute and convalescent COVID-19 samples came from the United States, Italy and Spain. Sources were T cells, B-cell-depleted T cells, or PBMCs; the material itself was cDNA or gDNA.

V gave up 10 bases and J gave up 4 bases; unmatched junction bases: 8. Germline-derived CDR1 and CDR2 are MNHEY and SVGAGI. CDR3 length: 15 amino acids. This clone was counted a single time. Authors' data handling: Amplified reference gene primers provided the basis for estimating nucleated cell counts. The table came from immunoSEQ multiplex PCR; TCRdb's copy has only in-frame clones and leaves some out. For V, J and clone size, that table is used; D and trimming come from the DNA. The table has roughly 180,000 clones, approximately 87% seen once. The receptor was derived from a man in his sixties or seventies with active or convalescent COVID-19. The chain recombines TRBV6-5 with TRBJ2-2, with 11 bases fitting TRBD1. Sequenced material: peripheral blood. The CDR3 region has the DNA TGTGCCACCGGGACAGGGGGAGTAAGCACCGGGGAGCTGTTTTTT. It codes for CATGTGGVSTGELFF.